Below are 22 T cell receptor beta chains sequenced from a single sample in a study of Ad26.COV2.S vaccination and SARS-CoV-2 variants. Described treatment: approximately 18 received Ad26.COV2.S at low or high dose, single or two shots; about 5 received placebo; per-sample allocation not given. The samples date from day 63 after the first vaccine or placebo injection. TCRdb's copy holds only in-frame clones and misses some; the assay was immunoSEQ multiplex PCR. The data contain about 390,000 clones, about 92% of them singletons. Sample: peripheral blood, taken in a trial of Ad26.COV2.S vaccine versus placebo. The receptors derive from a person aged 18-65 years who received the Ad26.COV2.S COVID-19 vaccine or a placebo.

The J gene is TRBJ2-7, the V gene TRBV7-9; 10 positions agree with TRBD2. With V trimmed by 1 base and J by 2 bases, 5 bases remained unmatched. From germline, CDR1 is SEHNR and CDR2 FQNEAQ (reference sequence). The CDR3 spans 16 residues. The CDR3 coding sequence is TGTGCCAGCAGCTTAGGGCTAGCGGGGGCACCCTACGAGCAGTACTTC. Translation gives CASSLGLAGAPYEQYF.

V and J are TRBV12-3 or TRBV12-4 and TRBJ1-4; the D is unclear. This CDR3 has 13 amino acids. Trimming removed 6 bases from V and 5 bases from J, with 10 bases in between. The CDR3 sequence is CASSGVTNEKLFF. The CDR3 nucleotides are TGTGCCAGCAGCGGCGTGACAAATGAAAAACTGTTTTTT.

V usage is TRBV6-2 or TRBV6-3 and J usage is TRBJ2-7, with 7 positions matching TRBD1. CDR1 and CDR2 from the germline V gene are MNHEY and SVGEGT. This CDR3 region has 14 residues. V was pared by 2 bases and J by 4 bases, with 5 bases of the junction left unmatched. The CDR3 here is CASSYEGGPYEQYF. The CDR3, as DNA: TGTGCCAGCAGTTACGAAGGGGGCCCGTACGAGCAGTACTTC.

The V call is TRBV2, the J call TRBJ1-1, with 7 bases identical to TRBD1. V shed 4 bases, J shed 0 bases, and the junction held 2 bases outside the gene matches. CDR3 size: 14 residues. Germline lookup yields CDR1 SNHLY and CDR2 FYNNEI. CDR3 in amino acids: CASSVGQLNTEAFF. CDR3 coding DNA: TGTGCCAGCAGTGTGGGACAGTTGAACACTGAAGCTTTCTTT.

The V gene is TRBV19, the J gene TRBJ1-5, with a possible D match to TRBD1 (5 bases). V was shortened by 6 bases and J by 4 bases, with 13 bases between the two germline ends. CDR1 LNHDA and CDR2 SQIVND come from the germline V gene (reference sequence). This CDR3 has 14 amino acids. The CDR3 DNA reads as TGTGCCAGTAGGCCAGTGGGGCGAAATCAGCCCCAGCATTTT. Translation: CASRPVGRNQPQHF.

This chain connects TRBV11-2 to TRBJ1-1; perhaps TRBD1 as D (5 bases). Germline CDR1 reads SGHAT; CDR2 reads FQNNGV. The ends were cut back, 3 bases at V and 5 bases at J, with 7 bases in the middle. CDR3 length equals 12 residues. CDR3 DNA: TGTGCCAGCAGCTTTTGGGGGACTGAAGCTTTCTTT. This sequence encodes CASSFWGTEAFF.

CDR3 sequence reads: CASSDAGEERPQHF. The CDR3 DNA reads as TGTGCCAGCAGTGATGCAGGGGAGGAACGTCCCCAGCATTTT. The gene calls are TRBV2 and TRBJ1-5; the D gene is possibly TRBD1 (6 bases). Germline CDR1 is SNHLY and CDR2 is FYNNEI. Trimming cost V 3 bases and J 10 bases, with 16 bases left between them. This CDR3 region has 14 residues.

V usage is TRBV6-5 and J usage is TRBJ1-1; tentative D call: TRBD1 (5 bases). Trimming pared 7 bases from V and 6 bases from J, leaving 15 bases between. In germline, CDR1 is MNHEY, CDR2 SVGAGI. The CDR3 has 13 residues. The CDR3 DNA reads TGTGCCAGCACCAGGGTCGGGTGGGCTGAAGCTTTCTTT. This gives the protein CASTRVGWAEAFF.

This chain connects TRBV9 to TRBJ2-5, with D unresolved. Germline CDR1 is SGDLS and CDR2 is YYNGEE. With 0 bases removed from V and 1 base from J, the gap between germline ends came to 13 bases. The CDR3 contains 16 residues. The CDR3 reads CASSVDRTYRQETQYF. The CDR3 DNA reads TGTGCCAGCAGCGTAGATAGGACGTATCGCCAAGAGACCCAGTACTTC.

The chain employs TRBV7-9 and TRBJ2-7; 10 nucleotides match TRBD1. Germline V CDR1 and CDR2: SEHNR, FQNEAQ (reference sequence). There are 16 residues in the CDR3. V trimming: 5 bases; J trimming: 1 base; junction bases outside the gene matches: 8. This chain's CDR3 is CASSPSRDRGSYEQYF. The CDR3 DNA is TGTGCCAGCAGCCCATCCCGGGACAGGGGTTCCTACGAGCAGTACTTC.

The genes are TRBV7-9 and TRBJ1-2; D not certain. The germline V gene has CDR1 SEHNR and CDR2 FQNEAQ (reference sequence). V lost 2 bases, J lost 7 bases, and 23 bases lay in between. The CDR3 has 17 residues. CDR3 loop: CASSLLIVSLGVGGYTF. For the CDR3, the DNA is TGTGCCAGCAGCTTATTGATTGTCTCGTTGGGAGTTGGTGGCTACACCTTC.

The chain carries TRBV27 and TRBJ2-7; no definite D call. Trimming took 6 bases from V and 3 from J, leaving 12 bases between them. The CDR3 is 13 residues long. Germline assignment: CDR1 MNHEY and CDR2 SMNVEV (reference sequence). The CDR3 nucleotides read TGTGCCAGCAGACCCCGAGGAGACTACGAGCAGTACTTC. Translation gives CASRPRGDYEQYF.

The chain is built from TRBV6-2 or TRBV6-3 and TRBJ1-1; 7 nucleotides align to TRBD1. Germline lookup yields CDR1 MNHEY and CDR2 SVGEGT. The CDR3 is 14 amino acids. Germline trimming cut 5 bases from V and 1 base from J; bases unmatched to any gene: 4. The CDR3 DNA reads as TGTGCCAGCAGTAACCAGGGGGGGAACACTGAAGCTTTCTTT. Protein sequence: CASSNQGGNTEAFF.

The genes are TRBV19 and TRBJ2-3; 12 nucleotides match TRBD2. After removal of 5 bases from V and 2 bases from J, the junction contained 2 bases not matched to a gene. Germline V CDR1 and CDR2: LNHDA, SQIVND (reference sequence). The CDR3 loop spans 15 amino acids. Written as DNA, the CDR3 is TGTGCCAGTAGTGGACTAGCGGGAAACACAGATACGCAGTATTTT. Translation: CASSGLAGNTDTQYF. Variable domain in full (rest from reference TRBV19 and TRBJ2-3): DGGITQSPKYLFRKEGQNVTLSCEQNLNHDAMYWYRQDPGQGLRLIYYSQIVNDFQKGDIAEGYSVSREKKESFPLTVTSAQKNPTAFYLCASSGLAGNTDTQYFGPGTRLTVL.

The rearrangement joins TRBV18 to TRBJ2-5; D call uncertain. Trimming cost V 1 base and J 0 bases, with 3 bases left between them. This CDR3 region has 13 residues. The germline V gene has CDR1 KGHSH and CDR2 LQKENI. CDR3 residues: CASSPRDQETQYF. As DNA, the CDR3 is TGTGCCAGCTCACCACGGGACCAAGAGACCCAGTACTTC.

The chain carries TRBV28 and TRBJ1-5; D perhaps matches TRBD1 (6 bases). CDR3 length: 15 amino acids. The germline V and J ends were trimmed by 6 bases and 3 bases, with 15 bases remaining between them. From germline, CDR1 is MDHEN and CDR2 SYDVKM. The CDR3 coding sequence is TGTGCCAGCAGCACTGTGGGGGCTTACAATCAGCCCCAGCATTTT. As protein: CASSTVGAYNQPQHF. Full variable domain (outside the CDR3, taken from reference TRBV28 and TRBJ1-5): DVKVTQSSRYLVKRTGEKVFLECVQDMDHENMFWYRQDPGLGLRLIYFSYDVKMKEKGDIPEGYSVSREKKERFSLILESASTNQTSMYLCASSTVGAYNQPQHFGDGTRLSIL.

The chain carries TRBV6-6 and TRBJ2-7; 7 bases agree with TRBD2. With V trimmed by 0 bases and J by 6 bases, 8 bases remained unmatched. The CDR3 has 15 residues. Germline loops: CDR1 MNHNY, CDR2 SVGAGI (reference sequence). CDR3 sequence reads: CASSYSADGGGEQYF. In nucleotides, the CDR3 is TGTGCCAGCAGTTACTCCGCCGATGGGGGGGGCGAGCAGTACTTC.

CDR3: CASRVAPSTDTQYF. CDR3 in DNA: TGTGCCAGCAGAGTAGCCCCCAGCACAGATACGCAGTATTTT. V is TRBV6-5 and J is TRBJ2-3; no reliable D call. Per the germline V gene, CDR1 is MNHEY and CDR2 is SVGAGI. The ends were cut back, 6 bases at V and 0 bases at J, with 10 bases in the middle. CDR3 length: 14 residues.

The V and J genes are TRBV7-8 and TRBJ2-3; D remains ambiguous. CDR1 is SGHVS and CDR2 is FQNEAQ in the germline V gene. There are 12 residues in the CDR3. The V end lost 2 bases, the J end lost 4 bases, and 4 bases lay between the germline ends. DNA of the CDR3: TGTGCCAGCAGCTTACCCGCAGATACGCAGTATTTT. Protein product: CASSLPADTQYF. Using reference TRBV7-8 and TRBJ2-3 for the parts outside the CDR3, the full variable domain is GAGVSQSPRYKVAKRGQDVALRCDPISGHVSLFWYQQALGQGPEFLTYFQNEAQLDKSGLPSDRFFAERPEGSVSTLKIQRTQQEDSAVYLCASSLPADTQYFGPGTRLTVL.

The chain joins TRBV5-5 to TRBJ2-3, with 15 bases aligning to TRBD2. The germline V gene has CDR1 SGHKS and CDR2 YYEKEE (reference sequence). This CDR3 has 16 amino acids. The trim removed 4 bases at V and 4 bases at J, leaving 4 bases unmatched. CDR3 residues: CASSVRTSGGADTQYF. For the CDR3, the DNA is TGTGCCAGCAGCGTCAGGACTAGCGGGGGGGCAGATACGCAGTATTTT.

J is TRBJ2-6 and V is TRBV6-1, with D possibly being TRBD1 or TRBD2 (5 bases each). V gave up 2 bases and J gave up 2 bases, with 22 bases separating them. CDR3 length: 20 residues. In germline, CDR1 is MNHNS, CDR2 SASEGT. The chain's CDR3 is CASSEPLLRGALPGANVLTF. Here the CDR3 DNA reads TGTGCCAGCAGTGAACCCCTCCTTAGAGGGGCGCTGCCTGGGGCCAACGTCCTGACTTTC.

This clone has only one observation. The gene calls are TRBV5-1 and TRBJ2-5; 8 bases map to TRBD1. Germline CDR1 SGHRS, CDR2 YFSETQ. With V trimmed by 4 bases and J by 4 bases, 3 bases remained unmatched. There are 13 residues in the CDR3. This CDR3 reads CASSPTGGETQYF. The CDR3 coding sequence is TGCGCCAGCAGCCCTACAGGGGGAGAGACCCAGTACTTC.